This entry lists 28 T cell receptor beta chains sequenced from one sample in a study of blood T cell repertoires in COVID-19 (TCRdb year 2020). The library came from the immunoSEQ multiplex PCR assay. Here the immuneACCESS table is served through TCRdb, limited to in-frame sequences with V and J called. Missing clones are a known gap in these copies; in checked studies unresolved V genes cover under half, and the rest lacks a known reason. The sample includes under 110,000 clones, with about three quarters observed a single time. The ten top clones hold more than 5% of the sample. The specimen was peripheral blood. The receptor set was obtained from an elderly man with COVID-19, enrolled during active disease.

The chain carries TRBV10-2 and TRBJ2-1; 15 nucleotides line up with TRBD2. The CDR3 has 17 amino acids. Germline CDR1 and CDR2: WSHSY and SAAADI. V was pared by 7 bases and J by 1 base, with 5 bases of the junction left unmatched. Here the CDR3 reads CASTKGTSGGSYNEQFF. CDR3 coding DNA: TGCGCCAGCACCAAGGGGACTAGCGGGGGGTCCTACAATGAGCAGTTCTTC.

V is TRBV4-1 and J is TRBJ2-1; 10 nucleotides line up with TRBD2. CDR3 length: 15 residues. The V gene's germline CDR1 is MGHRA and CDR2 YSYEKL. V gave up 0 bases and J gave up 15 bases; unmatched junction bases: 11. CDR3: CASSQEGAGGPHRFF. The CDR3 DNA is TGCGCCAGCAGCCAAGAAGGAGCGGGAGGGCCTCACCGGTTCTTC.

V and J are TRBV28 and TRBJ2-1; no clear D gene. Trimming cost V 8 bases and J 12 bases, with 20 bases left between them. The CDR3 is 13 amino acids. Germline CDR1 and CDR2: MDHEN and SYDVKM. CDR3 bases: TGTGCCAGCGAGGCTGAGGAGCGTTTCAGGCAGTTCTTC. Translation: CASEAEERFRQFF.

The CDR3: CASSKTPGTGRGGYTF. In nucleotides, the CDR3 is TGTGCCAGCAGTAAAACGCCCGGGACAGGGCGAGGTGGCTACACCTTC. The V call is TRBV28, the J call TRBJ1-2; 9 bases are a match to TRBD1. Trimming at V came to 5 bases and at J to 7 bases, leaving 14 bases not matched to a gene. The CDR3 is made up of 16 amino acids. Germline assignment: CDR1 MDHEN and CDR2 SYDVKM.

The gene calls are TRBV27 and TRBJ1-1; D uncertain. The CDR3 is 16 amino acids. Germline CDR1 is MNHEY and CDR2 is SMNVEV (reference sequence). V shed 1 base and J shed 0 bases, with 12 bases lying between them. CDR3 in amino acids: CASSLLGRKMNTEAFF. The CDR3 DNA reads TGTGCCAGCAGTTTATTAGGGAGGAAGATGAACACTGAAGCTTTCTTT.

This rearrangement joins TRBV7-3 to TRBJ2-1, with D possibly TRBD2 on 6 matching bases. This CDR3 comprises 17 residues. Per the germline V gene, CDR1 is SGHTA and CDR2 is FQGTGA. The V end lost 4 bases, the J end lost 6 bases, and 22 bases lay between the germline ends. The CDR3 is CASSSRAGEAGSNEQFF. CDR3 nucleotide sequence: TGTGCCAGCAGCTCAAGGGCCGGGGAGGCAGGTTCCAATGAGCAGTTCTTC.

This clone showed up just once. The chain is built from TRBV7-8 and TRBJ2-3; the match to TRBD2 covers 11 bases. V dropped 3 bases and J dropped 0; count of bases not matched to a gene: 5. Germline values: CDR1 SGHVS, CDR2 FQNEAQ. The CDR3 consists of 17 residues. The CDR3: CASSFRGLAVSTDTQYF. In nucleotides, the CDR3 is TGTGCCAGCAGCTTTCGGGGACTAGCGGTCAGCACAGATACGCAGTATTTT.

This clone has only a few counts. This chain joins TRBV24-1 and TRBJ2-3; TRBD2 matches at 8 bases. The ends lost 9 bases at V and 6 bases at J; junction bases unmatched: 7. The CDR3 totals 13 residues. In germline, CDR1 is KGHDR, CDR2 SFDVKD. The CDR3 sequence is CATERESWDTQYF. DNA for the CDR3: TGTGCCACCGAGCGGGAGTCCTGGGATACGCAGTATTTT.

The chain has TRBV6-5 and TRBJ1-3; D is undetermined. The length of the CDR3 is 16 residues. V lost 1 base to trimming and J lost 2 bases, with 12 bases between them. CDR1 is MNHEY, CDR2 SVGAGI, per germline. The CDR3 bases are TGTGCCAGCAGTTACTATAGGGAGGTGGCTGGAAACACCATATATTTT. Translation: CASSYYREVAGNTIYF.

This chain uses TRBV4-3 with TRBJ2-7; the match to TRBD1 covers 9 bases. The CDR3 is 14 residues long. Germline CDR1 reads LGHNA; CDR2 reads YSLEER. J was trimmed by 6 bases and V by 4 bases; bases with no gene match: 7. Written as DNA, the CDR3 is TGCGCCAGCAGCCGGGGACAGGGTAGCGTCGAGCAGTACTTC. This gives the protein CASSRGQGSVEQYF.

The rearrangement joins TRBV7-9 to TRBJ2-5, with 10 bases identical to TRBD1. This CDR3 is 14 amino acids long. The junction had 1 base not matched to a gene; V was cut back by 5 bases and J by 1 base. Germline CDR1 is SEHNR and CDR2 is FQNEAQ (reference sequence). CDR3 coding DNA: TGTGCCAGCAGCCGACAGGGGGCCCAAGAGACCCAGTACTTC. It specifies CASSRQGAQETQYF. The full variable domain, completed using reference TRBV7-9 and TRBJ2-5, is DTGVSQNPRHKITKRGQNVTFRCDPISEHNRLYWYRQTLGQGPEFLTYFQNEAQLEKSRLLSDRFSAERPKGSFSTLEIQRTEQGDSAMYLCASSRQGAQETQYFGPGTRLLVL.

The chain carries TRBV5-1 and TRBJ2-3, with D possibly matching TRBD2 (6 bases). CDR1 is SGHRS, CDR2 YFSETQ, per germline. The CDR3 is 16 amino acids. V lost 0 bases and J 1 base, leaving 12 bases between the germline ends. The CDR3 spells CASSLGLAKGTDTQYF. The CDR3 DNA follows: TGCGCCAGCAGCTTGGGGCTAGCGAAGGGCACAGATACGCAGTATTTT.

This clone was picked up many times. The chain is built from TRBV27 and TRBJ2-1; 7 nucleotides line up with TRBD2. The CDR3 covers 15 residues. The V gene's germline CDR1 is MNHEY and CDR2 SMNVEV (reference sequence). The V segment lost 8 bases and the J segment 6 bases; nucleotides outside the gene matches: 13. CDR3 DNA: TGTGCCAGCTCCGCTCAGGCGGGAGTCAGCAATGAGCAGTTCTTC. Its translation: CASSAQAGVSNEQFF.

The chain is built from TRBV9 and TRBJ1-1, with 8 bases fitting TRBD1. Germline V lookup: CDR1 SGDLS, CDR2 YYNGEE. The length of the CDR3 is 13 residues. V was clipped by 4 bases and J by 7 bases; unmatched bases: 6. The chain's CDR3 is CASSPGTGVEAFF. In DNA, the CDR3 is TGTGCCAGCAGCCCCGGGACAGGAGTTGAAGCTTTCTTT.

The V gene is TRBV25-1, the J gene TRBJ2-1, with 9 bases fitting TRBD2. The CDR3 is 15 residues long. The V and J ends lost 2 bases and 9 bases, in that order; junction bases with no gene match: 8. Per germline, CDR1 MGHDK and CDR2 SYGVNS. The CDR3: CASSEGGRGESEQFF. The CDR3 coding sequence is TGTGCCAGCAGTGAAGGCGGGAGGGGGGAAAGTGAGCAGTTCTTC. The full variable domain, its missing parts supplied by reference TRBV25-1 and TRBJ2-1, is EADIYQTPRYLVIGTGKKITLECSQTMGHDKMYWYQQDPGMELHLIHYSYGVNSTEKGDLSSESTVSRIRTEHFPLTLESARPSHTSQYLCASSEGGRGESEQFFGPGTRLTVL.

V usage is TRBV5-1 and J usage is TRBJ2-5; a weak D match, TRBD1 (5 bases). CDR3 length: 14 residues. Trimming left V 1 base short and J 1 base short, with 8 bases between. Germline assignment: CDR1 SGHRS and CDR2 YFSETQ. CDR3 residues: CASSLQGSQETQYF. The CDR3 DNA follows: TGCGCCAGCAGCTTGCAGGGTAGCCAAGAGACCCAGTACTTC.

V gene TRBV3-1 (or the pseudogene TRBV3-2) combines with J gene TRBJ1-3, with D unresolved. Germline V gene sequence: CDR1 LGHDT, CDR2 YNNKEL (reference sequence). The CDR3 loop spans 16 amino acids. The V end was cut by 1 base, the J end by 6 bases, with 16 bases between. The CDR3 sequence is CASSQVSGLEENTIYF. In nucleotides, the CDR3 is TGTGCCAGCAGCCAAGTATCTGGATTGGAGGAAAACACCATATATTTT.

The chain joins TRBV5-6 to TRBJ2-3; 13 bases agree with TRBD2. Per the germline V gene, CDR1 is SGHDT and CDR2 is YYEEEE. The CDR3 consists of 16 residues. Germline trimming cut 2 bases from V and 3 bases from J; bases unmatched to any gene: 3. This CDR3 is CASSFRTSGRTDTQYF. The DNA of the CDR3 is TGTGCCAGCAGCTTTCGGACTAGCGGGAGAACAGATACGCAGTATTTT.

The chain uses TRBV3-1 (or the pseudogene TRBV3-2) and TRBJ1-2; TRBD1 matches at 10 bases. CDR3 length equals 16 residues. The V gene end was trimmed by 1 base and the J gene end by 2 bases; junction bases not matched to a gene: 4. The germline V gene has CDR1 LGHDT and CDR2 YNNKEL (reference sequence). The CDR3 region is CASSQAQGQGNYGYTF. The CDR3 DNA follows: TGTGCCAGCAGCCAAGCGCAGGGACAGGGGAACTATGGCTACACCTTC.

V usage is TRBV6-5 and J usage is TRBJ1-1, with 8 bases fitting TRBD1. CDR3 length equals 13 residues. V trimming: 4 bases; J trimming: 4 bases; junction bases outside the gene matches: 2. Per the germline V gene, CDR1 is MNHEY and CDR2 is SVGAGI. The CDR3 is CASSSGGGTEAFF. The CDR3 nucleotides read TGTGCCAGCAGTTCAGGGGGCGGCACTGAAGCTTTCTTT.

The count of this clone is one. V gene TRBV10-3 combines with J gene TRBJ2-5, with 7 bases matching TRBD2. With V trimmed by 10 bases and J by 2 bases, 10 bases remained unmatched. The CDR3 covers 14 residues. CDR1 and CDR2 from the germline V gene are ENHRY and SYGVKD. CDR3 in amino acids: CATQRLAEQETQYF. CDR3 bases: TGTGCCACCCAAAGACTAGCAGAGCAAGAGACCCAGTACTTC.

This clone was counted only a few times. CDR3 DNA: TGTGCCAGCAGGGCGACTAGCAGGAGCTCCTACGAGCAGTACTTC. It encodes CASRATSRSSYEQYF. The J gene is TRBJ2-7, the V gene TRBV11-2; 7 bases line up with TRBD2. Losses at the gene ends were 6 bases for V and 0 bases for J; bases not matched to a gene: 8. The length of the CDR3 is 15 residues. Germline values: CDR1 SGHAT, CDR2 FQNNGV.

The chain combines TRBV28 with TRBJ1-2; maybe TRBD1 (6 bases). The CDR3 has 14 residues. Trimming pared 5 bases from V and 5 bases from J, leaving 15 bases between. The germline CDR1 and CDR2 sequences are MDHEN and SYDVKM. CDR3 amino acids: CASSTPRRGYGYTF. The CDR3 DNA reads as TGTGCCAGCAGTACCCCCAGAAGGGGGTATGGCTACACCTTC.

The chain employs TRBV11-2 and TRBJ2-1; the match to TRBD2 covers 10 bases. V shed 4 bases and J 5 bases; nucleotides not matched to a gene: 11. CDR3 length: 17 residues. In germline, CDR1 is SGHAT, CDR2 FQNNGV. CDR3 in amino acids: CASSYWGIAGGNNEQFF. The CDR3 DNA follows: TGTGCCAGCAGCTACTGGGGTATAGCGGGAGGCAACAATGAGCAGTTCTTC.

This chain links TRBV6-6 with TRBJ2-1, with 8 positions matching TRBD1. The germline V gene encodes CDR1 MNHNY and CDR2 SVGAGI (reference sequence). The CDR3 length is 14 residues. Trimming cost V 0 bases and J 9 bases; bases outside gene matches: 4. The CDR3 loop is CASSYSAGGGEQFF. DNA for the CDR3: TGTGCCAGCAGTTACTCGGCAGGGGGCGGTGAGCAGTTCTTC.

The chain recombines TRBV3-1 (or the pseudogene TRBV3-2) with TRBJ2-3; 11 nucleotides line up with TRBD2. This CDR3 is built from 20 residues. V dropped 3 bases and J dropped 2; count of bases not matched to a gene: 16. Germline loops: CDR1 LGHDT, CDR2 YNNKEL (reference sequence). The CDR3 region is CASSQHPPTSGNLYTDTQYF. The CDR3 DNA sequence: TGTGCCAGCAGCCAGCACCCTCCGACTAGCGGGAACCTATACACAGATACGCAGTATTTT.

CDR3: CASSQATGAGETQYF. The CDR3 nucleotides read TGTGCCAGCAGCCAAGCAACGGGAGCAGGTGAGACCCAGTACTTC. The chain is built from TRBV3-1 (or the pseudogene TRBV3-2) and TRBJ2-5; possibly TRBD2 for D (6 bases). Germline CDR1 LGHDT, CDR2 YNNKEL (reference sequence). The CDR3 contains 15 residues. The V gene lost 1 base and the J gene lost 5 bases, with 14 bases spanning the gap.

This clone was counted only a few times. The chain joins TRBV28 to TRBJ1-1, with D possibly being TRBD1 (6 bases). V was clipped by 3 bases and J by 0 bases, with 14 bases between them. The CDR3 spans 16 residues. Germline-derived CDR1 and CDR2 are MDHEN and SYDVKM. The CDR3 nucleotides read TGTGCCAGCAGTTTTGCGGCAGGGGCCATGAACACTGAAGCTTTCTTT. Protein product: CASSFAAGAMNTEAFF.